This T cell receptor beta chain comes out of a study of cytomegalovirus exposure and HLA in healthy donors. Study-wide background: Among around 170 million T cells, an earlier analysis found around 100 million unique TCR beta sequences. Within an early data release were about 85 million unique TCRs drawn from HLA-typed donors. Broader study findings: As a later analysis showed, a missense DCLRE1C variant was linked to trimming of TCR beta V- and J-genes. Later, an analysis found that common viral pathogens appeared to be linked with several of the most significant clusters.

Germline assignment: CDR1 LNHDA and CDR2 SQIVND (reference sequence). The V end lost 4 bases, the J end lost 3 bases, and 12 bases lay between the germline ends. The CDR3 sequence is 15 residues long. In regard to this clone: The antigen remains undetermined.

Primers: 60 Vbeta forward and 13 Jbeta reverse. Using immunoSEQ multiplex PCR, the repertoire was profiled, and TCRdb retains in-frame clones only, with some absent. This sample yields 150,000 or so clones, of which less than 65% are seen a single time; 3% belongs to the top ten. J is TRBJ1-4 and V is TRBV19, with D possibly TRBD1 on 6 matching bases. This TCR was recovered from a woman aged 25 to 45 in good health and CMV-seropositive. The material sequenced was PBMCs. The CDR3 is CASSNTGLANEKLFF. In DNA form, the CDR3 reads TGTGCCAGTAGTAACACAGGGCTTGCTAATGAAAAACTGTTTTTT.